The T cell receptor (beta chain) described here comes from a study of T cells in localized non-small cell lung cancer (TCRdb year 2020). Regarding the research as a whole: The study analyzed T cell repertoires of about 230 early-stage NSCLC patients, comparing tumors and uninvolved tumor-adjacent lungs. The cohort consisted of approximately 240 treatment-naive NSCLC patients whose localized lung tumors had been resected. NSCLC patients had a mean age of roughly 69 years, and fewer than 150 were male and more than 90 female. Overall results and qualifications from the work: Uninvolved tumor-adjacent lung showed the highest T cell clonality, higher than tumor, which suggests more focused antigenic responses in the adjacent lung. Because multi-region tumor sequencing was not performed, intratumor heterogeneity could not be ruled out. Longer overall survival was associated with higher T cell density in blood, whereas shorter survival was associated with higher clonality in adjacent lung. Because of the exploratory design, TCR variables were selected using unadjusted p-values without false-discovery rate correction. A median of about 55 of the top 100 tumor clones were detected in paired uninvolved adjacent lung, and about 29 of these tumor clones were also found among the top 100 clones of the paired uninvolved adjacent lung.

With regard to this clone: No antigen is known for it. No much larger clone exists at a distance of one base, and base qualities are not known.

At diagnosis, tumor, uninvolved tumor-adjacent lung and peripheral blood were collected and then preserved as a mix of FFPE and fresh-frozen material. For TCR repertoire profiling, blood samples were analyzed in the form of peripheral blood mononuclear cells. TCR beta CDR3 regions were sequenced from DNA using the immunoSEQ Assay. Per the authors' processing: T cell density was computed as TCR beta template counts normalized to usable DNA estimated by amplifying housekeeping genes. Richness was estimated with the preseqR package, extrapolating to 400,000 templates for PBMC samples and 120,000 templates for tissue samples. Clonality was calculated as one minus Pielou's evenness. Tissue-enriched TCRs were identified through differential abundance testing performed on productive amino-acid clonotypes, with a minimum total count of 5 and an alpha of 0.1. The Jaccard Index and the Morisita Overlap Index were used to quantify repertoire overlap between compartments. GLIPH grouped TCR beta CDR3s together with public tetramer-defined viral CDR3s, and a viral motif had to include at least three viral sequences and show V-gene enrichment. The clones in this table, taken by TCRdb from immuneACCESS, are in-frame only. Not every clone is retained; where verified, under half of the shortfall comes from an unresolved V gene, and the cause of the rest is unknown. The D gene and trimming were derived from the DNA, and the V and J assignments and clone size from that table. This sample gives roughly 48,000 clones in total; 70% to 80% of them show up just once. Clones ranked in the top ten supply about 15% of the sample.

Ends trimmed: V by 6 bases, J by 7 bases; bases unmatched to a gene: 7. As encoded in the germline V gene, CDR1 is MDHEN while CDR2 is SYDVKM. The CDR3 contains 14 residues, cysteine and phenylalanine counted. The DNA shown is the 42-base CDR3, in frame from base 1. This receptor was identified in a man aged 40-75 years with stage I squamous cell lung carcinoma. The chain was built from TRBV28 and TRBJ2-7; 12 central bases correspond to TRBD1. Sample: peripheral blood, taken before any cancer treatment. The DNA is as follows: TGTGCCAGCAGCCAGGGACAGGGGGCGTGGGAGCAGTACTTC. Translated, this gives CASSQGQGAWEQYF.